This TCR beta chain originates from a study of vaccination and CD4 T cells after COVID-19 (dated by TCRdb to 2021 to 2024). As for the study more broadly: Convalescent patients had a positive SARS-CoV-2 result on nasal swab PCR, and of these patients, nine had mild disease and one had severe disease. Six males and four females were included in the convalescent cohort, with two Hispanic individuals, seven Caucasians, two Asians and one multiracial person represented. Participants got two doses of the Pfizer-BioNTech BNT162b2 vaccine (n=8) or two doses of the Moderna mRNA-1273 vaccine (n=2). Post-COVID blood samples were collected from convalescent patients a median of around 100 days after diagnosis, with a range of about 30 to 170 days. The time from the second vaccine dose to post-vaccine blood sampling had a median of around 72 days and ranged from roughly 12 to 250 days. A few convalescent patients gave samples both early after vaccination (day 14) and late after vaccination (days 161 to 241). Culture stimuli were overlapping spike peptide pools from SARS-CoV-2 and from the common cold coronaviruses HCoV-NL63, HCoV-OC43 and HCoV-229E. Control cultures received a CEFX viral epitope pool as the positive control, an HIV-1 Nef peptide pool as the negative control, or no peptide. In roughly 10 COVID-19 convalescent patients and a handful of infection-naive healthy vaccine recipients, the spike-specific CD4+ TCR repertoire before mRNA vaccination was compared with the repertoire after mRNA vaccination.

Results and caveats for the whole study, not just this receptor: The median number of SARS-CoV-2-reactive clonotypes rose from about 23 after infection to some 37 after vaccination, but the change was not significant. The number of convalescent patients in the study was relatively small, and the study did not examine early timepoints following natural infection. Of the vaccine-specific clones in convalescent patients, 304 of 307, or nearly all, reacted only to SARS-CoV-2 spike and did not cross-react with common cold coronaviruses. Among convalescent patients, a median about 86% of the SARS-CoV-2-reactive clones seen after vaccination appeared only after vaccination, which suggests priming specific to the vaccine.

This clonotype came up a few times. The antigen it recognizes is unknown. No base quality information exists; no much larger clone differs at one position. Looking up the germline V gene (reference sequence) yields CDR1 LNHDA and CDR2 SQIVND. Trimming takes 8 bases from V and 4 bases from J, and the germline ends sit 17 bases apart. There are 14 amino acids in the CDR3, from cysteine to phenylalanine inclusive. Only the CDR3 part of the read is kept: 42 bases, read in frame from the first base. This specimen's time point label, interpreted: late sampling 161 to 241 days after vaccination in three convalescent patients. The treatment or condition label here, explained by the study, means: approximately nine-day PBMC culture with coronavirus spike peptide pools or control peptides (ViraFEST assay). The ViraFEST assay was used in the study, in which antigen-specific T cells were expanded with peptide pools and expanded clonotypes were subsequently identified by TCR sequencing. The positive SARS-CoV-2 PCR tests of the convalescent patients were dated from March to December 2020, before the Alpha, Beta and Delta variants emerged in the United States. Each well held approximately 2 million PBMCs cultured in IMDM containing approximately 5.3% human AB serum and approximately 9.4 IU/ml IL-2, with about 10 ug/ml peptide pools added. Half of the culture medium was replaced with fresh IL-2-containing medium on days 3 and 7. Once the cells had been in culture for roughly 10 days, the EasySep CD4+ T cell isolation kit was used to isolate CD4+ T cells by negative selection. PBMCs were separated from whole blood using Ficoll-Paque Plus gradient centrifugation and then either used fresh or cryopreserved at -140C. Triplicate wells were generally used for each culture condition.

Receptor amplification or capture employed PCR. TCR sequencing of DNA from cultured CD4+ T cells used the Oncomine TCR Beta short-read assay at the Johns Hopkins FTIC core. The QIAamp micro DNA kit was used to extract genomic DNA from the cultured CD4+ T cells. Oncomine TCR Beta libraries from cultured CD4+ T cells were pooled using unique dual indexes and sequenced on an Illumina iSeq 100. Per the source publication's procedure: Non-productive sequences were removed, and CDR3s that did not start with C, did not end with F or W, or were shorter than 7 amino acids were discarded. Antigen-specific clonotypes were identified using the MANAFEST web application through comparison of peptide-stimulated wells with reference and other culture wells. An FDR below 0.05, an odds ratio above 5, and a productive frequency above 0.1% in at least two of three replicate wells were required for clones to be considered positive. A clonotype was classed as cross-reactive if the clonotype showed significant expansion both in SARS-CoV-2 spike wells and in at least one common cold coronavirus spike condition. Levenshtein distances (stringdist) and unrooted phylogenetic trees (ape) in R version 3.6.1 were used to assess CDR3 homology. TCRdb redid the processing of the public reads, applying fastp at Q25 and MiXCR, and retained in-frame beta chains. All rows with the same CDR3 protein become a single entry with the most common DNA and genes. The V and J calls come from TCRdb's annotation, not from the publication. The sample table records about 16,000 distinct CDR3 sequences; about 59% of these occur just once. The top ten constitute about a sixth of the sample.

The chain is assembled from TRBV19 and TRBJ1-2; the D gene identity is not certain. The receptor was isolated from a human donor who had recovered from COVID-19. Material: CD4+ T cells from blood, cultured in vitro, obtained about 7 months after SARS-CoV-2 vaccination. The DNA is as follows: TGTGCCAGTGTGCCGGGCGCCGTCGGCTATGGCTACACCTTC. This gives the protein CASVPGAVGYGYTF.